Shown below are 23 T cell receptor beta chains from a single sample sequenced in a study of monozygotic twins with inflammatory bowel disease. TCRdb processed the 5' RACE reads again and assigns one entry to each CDR3 protein, with no DNA. The sample holds approximately 390,000 distinct CDR3 sequences. Sequencing was done on a sample of blood. The receptors stem from a human donor with ulcerative colitis or Crohn's disease, or a healthy co-twin of an affected twin (not recorded which).

The genes are TRBV7-2 and TRBJ2-7. This CDR3 spans 14 amino acids. Germline CDR1 reads SGHTA; CDR2 reads FQGNSA. CDR3 sequence: CASSQDRSSYEQYF.

This chain links TRBV12-3 or TRBV12-4 with TRBJ2-7; without DNA, the TCRdb call of TRBD1 cannot be checked. This CDR3 has 12 residues. The CDR3: CASGTGGYQQYF.

This chain uses TRBV7-2 with TRBJ2-3; the TCRdb call, TRBD2, lacks DNA for checking. The CDR3 contains 15 residues. Germline CDR1 is SGHTA and CDR2 is FQGNSA. The CDR3: CASSYGGVGTDTQYF.

The chain carries TRBV20-1 and TRBJ1-6. This CDR3 contains 16 residues. CDR1 and CDR2 (germline): DFQATT, SNEGSKA (reference sequence). This CDR3 is CSAEDGPPGLRGALHF.

V is TRBV29-1 and J is TRBJ1-3. Germline-derived CDR1 and CDR2 are SQVTM and ANQGSEA. The CDR3 covers 13 residues. This CDR3 reads CSVRTGSGNTIYF.

The chain combines TRBV20-1 with TRBJ2-1. Germline V gives CDR1 DFQATT, CDR2 SNEGSKA (reference sequence). CDR3 length: 12 residues. The CDR3 spells CSASRQNNEQFF.

The rearrangement links TRBV5-1 to TRBJ2-1; the D call of TRBD2 rests on TCRdb alone, since no DNA is present to check it. This CDR3 spans 15 amino acids. Germline-derived CDR1 and CDR2 are SGHRS and YFSETQ. The CDR3 region is CASSFSPPANNEQFF. The entire variable domain, with the rest obtained from reference TRBV5-1 and TRBJ2-1, is as follows: KAGVTQTPRYLIKTRGQQVTLSCSPISGHRSVSWYQQTPGQGLQFLFEYFSETQRNKGNFPGRFSGRQFSNSRSEMNVSTLELGDSALYLCASSFSPPANNEQFFGPGTRLTVL.

The chain combines TRBV20-1 with TRBJ2-4; TCRdb's assignment of TRBD1 cannot be checked, as there is no DNA. Per the germline V gene, CDR1 is DFQATT and CDR2 is SNEGSKA (reference sequence). This CDR3 contains 13 residues. The CDR3 here is CSAPPGAKNIQYF.

This sequence joins TRBV21-1 and TRBJ2-1; lacking DNA, the TRBD1 call made by TCRdb goes unchecked. TRBV21-1 is classified as a pseudogene. The CDR3 contains 17 residues. CDR3 region: CASSKDGQTSSYNEQFF.

The rearrangement uses TRBV5-5 and TRBJ2-7; lacking DNA, the TRBD2 call made by TCRdb goes unchecked. The CDR3 runs 15 residues. The germline V gene encodes CDR1 SGHKS and CDR2 YYEKEE (reference sequence). The CDR3 sequence is CASRTRLAGEYEQYF.

The chain uses TRBV5-1 and TRBJ2-1; absent DNA, TCRdb's TRBD2 call cannot be checked. This CDR3 contains 15 residues. The germline CDR1 and CDR2 sequences are SGHRS and YFSETQ. CDR3: CASSAGGVSYNEQFF.

The gene calls are TRBV10-3 and TRBJ2-1; TCRdb outputs TRBD2, but without DNA this stays unchecked. This CDR3 comprises 14 residues. Germline CDR1 is ENHRY and CDR2 is SYGVKD. The CDR3 spells CAGGAGLAGVEQFF.

The chain joins TRBV28 to TRBJ2-2. The CDR3 totals 11 residues. Germline V gene sequence: CDR1 MDHEN, CDR2 SYDVKM. CDR3 sequence reads: CASSKVRELFF.

V gene TRBV14 combines with J gene TRBJ1-1. The CDR3 is 13 amino acids. From germline, CDR1 is SGHDN and CDR2 FVKESK. The CDR3 protein is CASSQVLNTEAFF.

The gene calls are TRBV20-1 and TRBJ1-6; lacking DNA, the TRBD1 call made by TCRdb goes unchecked. CDR1 is DFQATT, CDR2 SNEGSKA, per germline (reference sequence). There are 13 residues in the CDR3. CDR3 in amino acids: CSANGGFGSPLHF.

V is TRBV15 and J is TRBJ2-3; lacking DNA, the TRBD2 call made by TCRdb goes unchecked. The germline V gene has CDR1 LNHNV and CDR2 YYDKDF (reference sequence). The CDR3 has 15 amino acids. This CDR3 is CATSSAGGGEDTQYF.

The rearrangement joins TRBV15 to TRBJ1-3; the TCRdb D gene call, TRBD1, has no DNA to confirm it. Germline CDR1 is LNHNV and CDR2 is YYDKDF (reference sequence). The CDR3 length is 16 residues. Here the CDR3 reads CATSRDDRGSGNTIYF.

The rearrangement joins TRBV29-1 to TRBJ2-1; TCRdb returns TRBD2, unconfirmable since there is no DNA. Germline V gene lookup returns CDR1 SQVTM and CDR2 ANQGSEA. The CDR3 has 14 amino acids. CDR3 in amino acids: CSALTSGSWDEQFF.

The V gene is TRBV5-4, the J gene TRBJ2-3; there is no DNA to check the TCRdb D call of TRBD2. The CDR3 has 15 residues. Germline CDR1 SGHNT, CDR2 YYREEE (reference sequence). This CDR3 is CASSQAAGGTDTQYF.

The genes are TRBV6-4 and TRBJ2-5; TCRdb reports TRBD2, a call that lacks DNA to check it against. The CDR3 consists of 21 residues. The germline V gene encodes CDR1 MRHNA and CDR2 SNTAGT. The CDR3 sequence is CASRVYEPHAGLAGVQETQYF.

The gene calls are TRBV3-1 and TRBJ1-2. The CDR3 spans 14 residues. Germline V gives CDR1 LGHDT, CDR2 YNNKEL (reference sequence). CDR3 protein: CASSQDGRQYGYTF.

The V and J genes are TRBV6-5 and TRBJ2-7; TCRdb indicates TRBD2, and absent DNA this call remains unverified. CDR1 and CDR2 from the germline V gene are MNHEY and SVGAGI. This CDR3 is 16 amino acids long. This chain's CDR3 is CASSYSWRGAPYEQYF.

The V call is TRBV11-2, the J call TRBJ2-3. This CDR3 has 13 amino acids. CDR1 and CDR2 (germline): SGHAT, FQNNGV. CDR3 region: CPSSLNLGDTQYF.